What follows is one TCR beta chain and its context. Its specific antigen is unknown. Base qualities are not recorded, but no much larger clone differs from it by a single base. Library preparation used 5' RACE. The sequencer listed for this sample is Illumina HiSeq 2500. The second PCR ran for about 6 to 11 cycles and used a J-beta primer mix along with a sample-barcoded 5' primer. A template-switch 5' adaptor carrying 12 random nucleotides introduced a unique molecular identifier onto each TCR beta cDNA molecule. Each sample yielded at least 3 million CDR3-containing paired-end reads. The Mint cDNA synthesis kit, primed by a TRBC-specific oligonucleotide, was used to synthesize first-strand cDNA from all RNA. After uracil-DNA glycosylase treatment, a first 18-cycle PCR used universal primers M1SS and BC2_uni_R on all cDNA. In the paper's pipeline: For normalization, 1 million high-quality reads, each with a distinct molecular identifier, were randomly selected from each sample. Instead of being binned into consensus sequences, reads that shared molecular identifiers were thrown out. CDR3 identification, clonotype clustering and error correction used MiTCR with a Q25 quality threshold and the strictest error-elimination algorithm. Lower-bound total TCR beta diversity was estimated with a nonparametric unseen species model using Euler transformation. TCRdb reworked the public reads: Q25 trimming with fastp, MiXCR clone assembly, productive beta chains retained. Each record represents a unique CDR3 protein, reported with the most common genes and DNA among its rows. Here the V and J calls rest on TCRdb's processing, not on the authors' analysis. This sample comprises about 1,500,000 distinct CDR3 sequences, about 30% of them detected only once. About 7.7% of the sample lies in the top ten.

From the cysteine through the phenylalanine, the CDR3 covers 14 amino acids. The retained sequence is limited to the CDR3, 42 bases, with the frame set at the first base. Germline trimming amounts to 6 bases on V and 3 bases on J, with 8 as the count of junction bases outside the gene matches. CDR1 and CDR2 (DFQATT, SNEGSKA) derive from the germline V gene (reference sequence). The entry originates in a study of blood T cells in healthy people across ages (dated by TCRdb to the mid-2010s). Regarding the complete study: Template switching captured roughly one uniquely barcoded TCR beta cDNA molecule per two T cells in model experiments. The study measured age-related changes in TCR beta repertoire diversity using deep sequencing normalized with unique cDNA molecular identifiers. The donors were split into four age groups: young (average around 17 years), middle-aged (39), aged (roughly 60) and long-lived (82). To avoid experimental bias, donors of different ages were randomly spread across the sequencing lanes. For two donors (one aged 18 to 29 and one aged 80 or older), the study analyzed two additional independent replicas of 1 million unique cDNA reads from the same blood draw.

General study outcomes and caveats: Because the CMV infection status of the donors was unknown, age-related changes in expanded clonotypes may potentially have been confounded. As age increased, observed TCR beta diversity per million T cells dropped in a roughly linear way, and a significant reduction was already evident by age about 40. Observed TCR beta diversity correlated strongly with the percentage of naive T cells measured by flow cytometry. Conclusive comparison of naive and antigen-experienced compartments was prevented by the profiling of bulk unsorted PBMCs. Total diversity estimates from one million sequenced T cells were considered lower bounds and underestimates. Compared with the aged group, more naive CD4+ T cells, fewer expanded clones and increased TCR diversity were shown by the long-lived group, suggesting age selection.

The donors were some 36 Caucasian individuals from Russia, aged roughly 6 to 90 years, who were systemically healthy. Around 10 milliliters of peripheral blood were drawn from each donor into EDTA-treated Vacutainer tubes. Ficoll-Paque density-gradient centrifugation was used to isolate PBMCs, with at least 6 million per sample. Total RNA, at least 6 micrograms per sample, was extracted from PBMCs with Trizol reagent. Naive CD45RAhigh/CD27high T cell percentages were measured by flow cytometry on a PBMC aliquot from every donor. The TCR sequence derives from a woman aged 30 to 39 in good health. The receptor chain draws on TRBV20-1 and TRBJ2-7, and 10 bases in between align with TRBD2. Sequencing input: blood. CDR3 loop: CSAQLAGAFYEQYF. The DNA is TGCAGTGCACAGCTAGCGGGGGCGTTCTACGAGCAGTACTTC.